These 25 T cell receptor beta chains originate from one sample sequenced in a study of blood T cell repertoires in COVID-19. The method was immunoSEQ multiplex PCR; TCRdb's version includes in-frame clones alone and lacks a portion of them. There are approximately 260,000 clones in the sample; around 84% occur only once, and 3.5% to 5% lies in the top ten. Sequencing was performed on PBMCs or T cells enriched from blood (not recorded which). The source of these receptors is a man in his thirties or forties with acute COVID-19.

This chain uses TRBV4-2 with TRBJ1-5; D unclear. From germline, CDR1 is LGHNA and CDR2 YNFKEQ. V was clipped by 2 bases and J by 2 bases, with 13 bases between them. The CDR3 is made up of 16 amino acids. The CDR3 bases are TGTGCCAGCAGCCAACTCACTTACGGGGGCAATCAGCCCCAGCATTTT. This translates into CASSQLTYGGNQPQHF.

The V and J genes are TRBV19 and TRBJ2-5, with D possibly matching TRBD2 (6 bases). Germline V gene sequence: CDR1 LNHDA, CDR2 SQIVND (reference sequence). CDR3 length: 15 amino acids. Between the trimmed V and J ends, which lost 3 bases and 5 bases, there was a span of 16 bases. CDR3 loop: CASSMWRAGSETQYF. The CDR3 DNA reads as TGTGCCAGTAGTATGTGGAGGGCTGGATCCGAGACCCAGTACTTC.

The chain has TRBV9 and TRBJ1-6, with unresolved D. V dropped 0 bases and J dropped 1 base, with 20 bases sitting between them. The CDR3 sequence is 20 residues long. CDR1 is SGDLS, CDR2 YYNGEE, per germline. The CDR3 reads CASSVDPGGGPGSYNSPLHF. In DNA form, the CDR3 reads TGTGCCAGCAGCGTAGATCCGGGCGGCGGCCCGGGGTCCTATAATTCACCCCTCCACTTT.

This chain links TRBV18 with TRBJ1-1; 9 bases align to TRBD1. Germline CDR1 is KGHSH and CDR2 is LQKENI. The CDR3 is 14 amino acids. The junction had 8 bases not matched to a gene; V was cut back by 6 bases and J by 6 bases. The CDR3 protein is CASSNLRTGAEAFF. CDR3 DNA sequence: TGTGCCAGCTCTAACCTACGGACAGGGGCTGAAGCTTTCTTT.

The V and J genes are TRBV5-1 and TRBJ2-7; 9 bases are shared with TRBD1. CDR1 and CDR2 from the germline V gene are SGHRS and YFSETQ. V shed 3 bases and J 6 bases; nucleotides not matched to a gene: 4. This CDR3 contains 13 residues. The CDR3 spells CASSSGTGREQYV. CDR3 sequence (DNA): TGCGCCAGCAGCTCAGGGACAGGGCGCGAGCAGTACGTC.

The chain links TRBV7-9 to TRBJ1-1; D remains ambiguous. Trimming removed 7 bases at V and 7 bases at J, with 10 bases between. The CDR3 has 11 amino acids. Germline CDR1 is SEHNR and CDR2 is FQNEAQ (reference sequence). The CDR3 loop reads CASTQGYEAFF. The CDR3 DNA follows: TGTGCCAGCACCCAAGGTTATGAAGCTTTCTTT. The variable domain in full, completed from reference TRBV7-9 and TRBJ1-1, reads DTGVSQNPRHKITKRGQNVTFRCDPISEHNRLYWYRQTLGQGPEFLTYFQNEAQLEKSRLLSDRFSAERPKGSFSTLEIQRTEQGDSAMYLCASTQGYEAFFGQGTRLTVV.

The chain couples TRBV11-2 to TRBJ1-4; 8 positions agree with TRBD1. With V trimmed by 5 bases and J by 7 bases, 9 bases remained unmatched. Germline lookup yields CDR1 SGHAT and CDR2 FQNNGV. The CDR3 has 15 amino acids. CDR3 region: CASSAYRGEGEKLFF. The CDR3 nucleotides read TGTGCCAGCAGCGCCTACAGGGGGGAAGGTGAAAAACTGTTTTTT.

The chain joins TRBV14 to TRBJ1-4; D remains unclear. The CDR3 loop spans 16 amino acids. V was trimmed by 1 base and J by 2 bases, leaving 11 bases between them. CDR1 is SGHDN and CDR2 is FVKESK in the germline V gene. CDR3 sequence reads: CASSQVIDRTNEKLFF. The DNA of the CDR3 is TGTGCCAGCAGCCAAGTTATAGATCGGACTAATGAAAAACTGTTTTTT.

This clone was seen a few times. This sequence joins TRBV24-1 and TRBJ2-1, with D tentatively TRBD2 (5 bases). Germline V CDR1 and CDR2: KGHDR, SFDVKD. With 4 bases removed from V and 10 bases from J, the gap between germline ends came to 13 bases. This CDR3 region has 13 residues. The CDR3 reads CATSESGKTEQFF. CDR3 coding DNA: TGTGCCACCAGTGAGTCCGGGAAGACGGAGCAGTTCTTC.

The chain carries TRBV3-1 (or the pseudogene TRBV3-2) and TRBJ1-1; no firm D call. This CDR3 contains 17 residues. The ends were cut back, 0 bases at V and 0 bases at J, with 14 bases in the middle. Germline lookup yields CDR1 LGHDT and CDR2 YNNKEL (reference sequence). DNA for the CDR3: TGTGCCAGCAGCCAAGAACCTCACGCTGCAGTGAACACTGAAGCTTTCTTT. Its translation: CASSQEPHAAVNTEAFF.

The CDR3 sequence: CASSIDGAGARDEQFF. The CDR3 coding sequence is TGTGCCAGTAGTATAGACGGGGCGGGAGCCAGGGATGAGCAGTTCTTC. The chain joins TRBV19 to TRBJ2-1; TRBD2 matches at 7 bases. The germline gives CDR1 LNHDA, CDR2 SQIVND (reference sequence). V shed 0 bases and J 8 bases; nucleotides not matched to a gene: 10. CDR3 length equals 16 residues.

This clone was recorded once. J is TRBJ1-6 and V is TRBV27; D is undetermined. Per the germline V gene, CDR1 is MNHEY and CDR2 is SMNVEV (reference sequence). Trimming took off 2 bases at V and 7 bases at J, with 12 bases between the two ends. CDR3 length: 15 residues. The CDR3 DNA is TGTGCCAGCAGTTTAGAGGGTTCCCGAAATTCACCCCTCCACTTT. It codes for CASSLEGSRNSPLHF.

The chain is built from TRBV24-1 and TRBJ1-2; the D is unclear. CDR1 and CDR2 from the germline V gene are KGHDR and SFDVKD. The CDR3 length is 13 residues. Trimming took off 8 bases at V and 0 bases at J, with 9 bases between the two ends. CDR3 sequence (DNA): TGTGCCACCACTCCCGGGTCTAACTATGGCTACACCTTC. This codes for CATTPGSNYGYTF.

The J gene is TRBJ1-2, the V gene TRBV3-1 (or the pseudogene TRBV3-2); 7 positions agree with TRBD1. Looked up from germline, CDR1 is LGHDT and CDR2 is YNNKEL (reference sequence). The CDR3 has 17 residues. The ends lost 3 bases at V and 0 bases at J; junction bases unmatched: 10. In nucleotides, the CDR3 is TGTGCCAGCAGCCAGGCCGGGACAGTTGCGGCTAACTATGGCTACACCTTC. It specifies CASSQAGTVAANYGYTF.

The chain links TRBV25-1 to TRBJ1-3, with a weak D call TRBD1 (5 bases). The ends were cut back, 2 bases at V and 4 bases at J, with 6 bases in the middle. Germline CDR1 reads MGHDK; CDR2 reads SYGVNS. The CDR3 is made up of 13 amino acids. The CDR3 protein is CASSEAGGNTIYF. In DNA form, the CDR3 reads TGTGCCAGCAGTGAAGCAGGGGGAAACACCATATATTTT.

The rearrangement uses TRBV11-3 and TRBJ2-1, with 7 bases identical to TRBD2. Looked up from germline, CDR1 is SGHNT and CDR2 is YENEEA. Trimming took 3 bases from V and 14 from J; bases not matched to a gene: 7. The CDR3 loop spans 12 amino acids. The CDR3 DNA reads as TGTGCCAGCAGCTTTACCGGGACTATTGAGTTCTTC. Encoded protein: CASSFTGTIEFF.

This sequence joins TRBV5-4 and TRBJ2-5, with a weak D call TRBD1 (5 bases). The CDR3 is 13 amino acids. CDR1 is SGHNT and CDR2 is YYREEE in the germline V gene (reference sequence). V was shortened by 6 bases and J by 4 bases, with 13 bases between the two germline ends. This CDR3 is CASNTARGETQYF. DNA of the CDR3: TGTGCCAGCAACACCGCTAGGGGAGAGACCCAGTACTTC.

This chain's CDR3 is CASSLVLRSDTEAFF. In nucleotides, the CDR3 is TGTGCCAGCAGCTTAGTTCTTCGGAGTGACACTGAAGCTTTCTTT. V gene TRBV7-2 combines with J gene TRBJ1-1; no clear D gene. Trimming took off 1 base at V and 3 bases at J, with 12 bases between the two ends. CDR3 length: 15 residues. The germline CDR1 and CDR2 sequences are SGHTA and FQGNSA. Filled out from reference TRBV7-2 and TRBJ1-1, the complete variable domain reads GAGVSQSPSNKVTEKGKDVELRCDPISGHTALYWYRQSLGQGLEFLIYFQGNSAPDKSGLPSDRFSAERTGGSVSTLTIQRTQQEDSAVYLCASSLVLRSDTEAFFGQGTRLTVV.

The chain uses TRBV6-1 and TRBJ1-5; D gene ambiguous. The CDR3 sequence is 13 residues long. Trimming took 0 bases from V and 11 from J, leaving 11 bases between them. CDR1 is MNHNS, CDR2 SASEGT, per germline. The CDR3 DNA reads TGTGCCAGCAGTGAAGCGAGGAGTTGGGCCCAGCATTTT. Protein product: CASSEARSWAQHF.

This clone has a handful of counts. The rearrangement links TRBV6-5 to TRBJ1-2, with unresolved D. The CDR3 extends over 11 amino acids. Germline V lookup: CDR1 MNHEY, CDR2 SVGAGI. Trimming took 8 bases from V and 8 from J, leaving 12 bases between them. This CDR3 is CASLSKLGYTF. CDR3 sequence (DNA): TGTGCCAGCCTATCAAAATTGGGCTACACCTTC.

This clone occurred many times. The chain links TRBV7-9 to TRBJ1-1; TRBD1 might be the D (6 bases). The ends were cut back, 5 bases at V and 7 bases at J, with 14 bases in the middle. The CDR3 extends over 13 amino acids. The germline CDR1 and CDR2 sequences are SEHNR and FQNEAQ (reference sequence). The CDR3 here is CASSHGTGIEAFF. The CDR3 DNA is TGTGCCAGCAGCCACGGAACAGGGATTGAAGCTTTCTTT. The full variable domain, its missing parts supplied by reference TRBV7-9 and TRBJ1-1, is DTGVSQNPRHKITKRGQNVTFRCDPISEHNRLYWYRQTLGQGPEFLTYFQNEAQLEKSRLLSDRFSAERPKGSFSTLEIQRTEQGDSAMYLCASSHGTGIEAFFGQGTRLTVV.

The table lists this clone with a few counts. The gene calls are TRBV4-3 and TRBJ2-1, with no clear D. CDR1 is LGHNA, CDR2 YSLEER, per germline. The germline V and J ends were trimmed by 1 base and 6 bases, with 13 bases remaining between them. The CDR3 runs 15 residues. DNA of the CDR3: TGCGCCAGCAGCCAAGGTCTAACTGGGCCCAATGAGCAGTTCTTC. Residues: CASSQGLTGPNEQFF.

In this sample, this clone turned up a few times. The chain is built from TRBV27 and TRBJ1-2; 8 bases map to TRBD1. CDR1 is MNHEY, CDR2 SMNVEV, per germline (reference sequence). The CDR3 extends over 13 amino acids. Trimming took 5 bases from V and 7 from J; bases not matched to a gene: 6. Written as DNA, the CDR3 is TGTGCCAGCAGTGAACAGGGGGGCCGTGGCTACACCTTC. Its translation is CASSEQGGRGYTF.

The chain couples TRBV7-8 to TRBJ1-1; 8 bases are shared with TRBD1. The CDR3 covers 15 residues. Trimming took 4 bases from V and 4 from J; bases not matched to a gene: 8. Germline-derived CDR1 and CDR2 are SGHVS and FQNEAQ. CDR3 residues: CASSYRGRGPTEAFF. The CDR3 coding sequence is TGTGCCAGCAGCTACCGGGGCAGGGGGCCCACTGAAGCTTTCTTT.

The table lists this clone with many counts. The chain combines TRBV29-1 with TRBJ1-2; no clear D. CDR3 length: 12 amino acids. Germline-derived CDR1 and CDR2 are SQVTM and ANQGSEA. The germline V and J ends were trimmed by 3 bases and 5 bases, with 10 bases remaining between them. The CDR3 coding sequence is TGCAGCGTTGAGGAGCCCGGGTATGGCTACACCTTC. Protein product: CSVEEPGYGYTF.